Reported below is one T cell receptor beta chain. Original handling: Amplification from reference gene primers served as the basis for estimated nucleated cell counts. The protocol was immunoSEQ multiplex PCR, while the TCRdb copy is restricted to in-frame clones and leaves out a portion. Clone size and V and J calls were adopted from that table, with D and trimming inferred from the DNA. The repertoire consists of fewer than 100,000 clones, with about 85% occurring once and the leading ten covering around 4.5%. The data were obtained in a study of blood T cell repertoires in COVID-19. In the study overall: The United States, Italy and Spain were the sources of the acute and convalescent COVID-19 samples. Sample material is recorded as cDNA or gDNA derived from T cells, B-cell-depleted T cells, or PBMCs.

CDR1 is MNHEY and CDR2 is SMNVEV in the germline V gene (reference sequence). V lost 5 bases and J 4 bases, leaving 14 bases between the germline ends. CDR3 size: 15 residues. Input material: peripheral blood. The genes are TRBV27 and TRBJ1-4; unclear D gene. The TCR originated in a man between 70 and 80 years old with acute or convalescent COVID-19. CDR3 loop: CASSRSGVLNEKLFF. CDR3 nucleotide sequence: TGTGCCAGCAGTAGATCCGGGGTCCTTAATGAAAAACTGTTTTTT.